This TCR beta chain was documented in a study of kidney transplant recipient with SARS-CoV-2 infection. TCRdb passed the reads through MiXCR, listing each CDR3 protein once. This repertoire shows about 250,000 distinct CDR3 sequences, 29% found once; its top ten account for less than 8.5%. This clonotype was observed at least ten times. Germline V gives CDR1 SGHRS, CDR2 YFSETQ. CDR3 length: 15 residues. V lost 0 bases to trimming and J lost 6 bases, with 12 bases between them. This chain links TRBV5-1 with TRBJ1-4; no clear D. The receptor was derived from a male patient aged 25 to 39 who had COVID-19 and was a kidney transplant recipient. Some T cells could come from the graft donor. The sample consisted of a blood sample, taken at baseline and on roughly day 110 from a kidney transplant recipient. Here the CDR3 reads CASSLASGPHEKLFF. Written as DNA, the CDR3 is TGCGCCAGCAGCTTGGCTTCAGGCCCCCATGAAAAACTGTTTTTT.